Each of the 8 T cell receptor beta chains below was sequenced from the same sample in a study of regulatory T cells in long-lasting Graves disease. Time point reported: newly diagnosed GD, antithyroid drugs for less than 3 months. PBMCs provided the RNA from which the TCR library was made. Researchers made TCR beta libraries by using iRepertoire HTBI primers and running Arm-PCR on CDR3 regions. MiXCR, run by TCRdb on the multiplex PCR reads, gives a single entry per CDR3 protein. The sample gives hundreds of thousands of distinct CDR3 sequences, approximately 12% of which show up once; approximately 9.6% is in the top ten. These data were also filed under a second study, of T cells in Graves' hyperthyroidism and ophthalmopathy.

The sequenced sample was peripheral blood mononuclear cells (PBMCs), obtained at new diagnosis, from a patient treated with antithyroid drugs. These receptors came from a woman younger than 45 with Graves disease.

The V call is TRBV6-5, the J call TRBJ2-7; possible D gene TRBD2, 5 bases. V was clipped by 2 bases and J by 0 bases, with 14 bases between them. This CDR3 has 16 amino acids. Germline-derived CDR1 and CDR2 are MNHEY and SVGAGI. CDR3: CASSYGIRELSYEQYF. The CDR3 nucleotides read TGTGCCAGCAGTTACGGTATCCGGGAACTCTCCTACGAGCAGTACTTC.

This clonotype came up a few times. The rearrangement links TRBV5-6 to TRBJ2-7; D call uncertain. CDR1 SGHDT and CDR2 YYEEEE come from the germline V gene. The CDR3 runs to 14 residues. V was trimmed by 0 bases and J by 2 bases, leaving 9 bases between them. This CDR3 reads CASSLGSDTYEQYF. The DNA for the CDR3 is TGTGCCAGCAGCTTGGGCAGCGATACCTACGAGCAGTACTTC.

In this sample, this clonotype turned up a few times. The chain carries TRBV7-9 and TRBJ2-1; D call uncertain. Germline V gives CDR1 SEHNR, CDR2 FQNEAQ (reference sequence). V lost 5 bases to trimming and J lost 4 bases, with 12 bases between them. CDR3 length: 14 residues. The CDR3 nucleotides read TGTGCCAGCAGCCAGAACGACTTTTACAATGAGCAGTTCTTC. Amino acid sequence: CASSQNDFYNEQFF.

On this clonotype: A much larger clone sits a single nucleotide away, making a read error possible. The chain is built from TRBV7-8 and TRBJ2-7, with D possibly being TRBD1 (6 bases). Germline CDR1 reads SGHVS; CDR2 reads FQNEAQ. The CDR3 has 16 residues. The CDR3: CAISLTPRDLRGEQYF. The CDR3 region has the DNA TGTGCCATCAGCTTAACCCCAAGGGATCTCAGGGGCGAGCAGTACTTC.

This clonotype was seen many times. A read error is likely, as this CDR3 ends without the conserved phenylalanine or tryptophan. The rearrangement joins TRBV5-1 to TRBJ1-4; D is undetermined. Trimming removed 0 bases from V and 5 bases from J, with 5 bases in between. The germline V gene has CDR1 SGHRS and CDR2 YFSETQ. This CDR3 region has 13 residues. CDR3 residues: CASSLVLNEKLFS. The CDR3 DNA reads as TGCGCCAGCAGCTTGGTCCTAAATGAAAAACTGTTTTCT.

This clonotype came up many times. CDR3: CASSGQVLGKNIQYF. The DNA for the CDR3 is TGTGCCAGCAGTGGACAGGTTTTGGGCAAAAACATTCAGTACTTC. This rearrangement joins TRBV27 to TRBJ2-4; 7 bases map to TRBD1. The CDR3 runs to 15 residues. The germline CDR1 and CDR2 sequences are MNHEY and SMNVEV (reference sequence). Losses at the gene ends were 5 bases for V and 3 bases for J; bases not matched to a gene: 7.

This clonotype was recorded many times. The chain couples TRBV12-3 or TRBV12-4 to TRBJ1-1; no clear D gene. Trimming took off 6 bases at V and 6 bases at J, with 14 bases between the two ends. The CDR3 is 13 amino acids. CDR3 coding DNA: TGTGCCAGCAGATACCACCAGAGGGCTGAAGCTTTCTTT. This encodes CASRYHQRAEAFF.

This chain connects TRBV12-3 or TRBV12-4 to TRBJ1-5, with D hard to call. The V gene lost 1 base and the J gene lost 0 bases, with 13 bases spanning the gap. This CDR3 contains 17 residues. CDR3 nucleotide sequence: TGTGCCAGCAGTTTAGGGAGCAGGTCTTATAGCAATCAGCCCCAGCATTTT. This gives the protein CASSLGSRSYSNQPQHF.